This paragraph reports one T cell receptor beta chain. Its matching antigen is unknown. What was sequenced were expressed TCRB transcripts, since all of the isolated RNA had been reverse transcribed. Clones were sequenced by immunoSEQ multiplex PCR, and TCRdb holds only the in-frame ones, with some missing. The table lists roughly 100,000 clones, roughly 28% of them singletons, with more than 0.5% in the top ten. A heparinised blood draw that averaged around 0.12 L was obtained once from each donor. Each sorted fraction was over 98% pure. This sample is part of a study of beta chain features in type 1 diabetes. Whole-study results and caveats: Among patients with Type 1 diabetes, TCRB CDR3s were moderately but significantly shorter in every one of the four CD4+ subsets.

V trimming: 6 bases; J trimming: 4 bases; junction bases outside the gene matches: 10. The CDR3 totals 16 residues. CDR1 and CDR2 from the germline V gene are SGHRS and YFSETQ. V is TRBV5-1 and J is TRBJ2-2; the match to TRBD2 covers 9 bases. The clonotype was recovered from a woman under 30 with type 1 diabetes. Material: central memory CD4+ T cells from blood. CDR3 region: CASNPGLAGVTGELFF. DNA for the CDR3: TGCGCCAGCAACCCCGGCTTAGCGGGAGTCACCGGGGAGCTGTTTTTT.